The entry below gives a single T cell receptor (beta chain) sequence along with its context. The antigen is undetermined. This record belongs to a study of cytomegalovirus exposure and HLA in healthy donors. At the level of the study: Of 300 to 500 genotyped donors, more than 70% clustered with self-reported Caucasian donors. Whole-study findings and limits: What a later analysis showed was that several of the most significant clusters appeared linked to common viral pathogens.

Researchers ran the PCR with 60 Vbeta and 13 Jbeta primers. TCRdb's table, derived via immunoSEQ multiplex PCR, lists solely in-frame clones and lacks some. This sample has roughly 70,000 clones, with 70% to 75% found just once. The CDR3 consists of 15 residues. V gave up 4 bases and J gave up 2 bases, with 15 bases separating them. CDR1 and CDR2 from the germline V gene are SNHLY and FYNNEI. The V gene is TRBV2, the J gene TRBJ2-7; D is possibly TRBD2 (7 bases). The receptor's source is a human donor in good health. Sample: PBMCs. CDR3 bases: TGTGCCAGCAGTGGTGGGCGGGGGACACCCTACGAGCAGTACTTC. This sequence encodes CASSGGRGTPYEQYF.